This T cell receptor beta chain was captured by sequencing in a study of blood T cell repertoires in COVID-19. Study-wide background: There were acute and convalescent COVID-19 samples, and they came from the United States, Italy and Spain. T cells, B-cell-depleted T cells, or PBMCs provided the cDNA or gDNA that served as material.

V was pared by 6 bases and J by 6 bases, with 13 bases between. Germline V gene data show CDR1 as MNHEY and CDR2 as SVGAGI. The CDR3 runs 13 residues. Per the study methods: Using reference gene primer amplification, nucleated cell counts were estimated. The data were produced by immunoSEQ multiplex PCR, yet TCRdb's version contains in-frame clones alone and is incomplete. D and trimming come from the DNA, and the V and J calls and clone size come from that table. The sample lists some 34,000 clones, approximately 85% occurring once. The chain uses TRBV6-5 and TRBJ2-3; D call uncertain. The TCR comes from a human donor in a cohort sampled during active COVID-19. The sample was peripheral blood. The DNA for the CDR3 is TGTGCCAGCAGCGAGTATTTCCGGGATACGCAGTATTTT. It codes for CASSEYFRDTQYF.